This T cell receptor (beta chain) was documented in a study of memory CD4+ T cells and cytomegalovirus serostatus. The CDR3 contains 11 residues. With 6 bases removed from V and 1 base from J, the gap between germline ends came to 3 bases. The germline CDR1 and CDR2 sequences are SNHLY and FYNNEI. The sort gate was single viable CD3+CD4+CD8-CD45RO+ cells for memory CD4+ T cells. This clone has more than one count but fewer than ten. Original data processing: After removing out-of-frame reads, 2 million to 2.5 million distinct TCRbeta sequences remained. This table comes from immunoSEQ multiplex PCR, and its TCRdb copy is limited to in-frame clones, with some not included. D and trimming come from the DNA, and the V and J calls and clone size come from that table. In the table there are more than 35,000 clones, over 65% of which are singletons.

The clonotype originates from an adult in good health and CMV-seronegative. Sequenced sample: memory CD4+ T cells from blood. This chain links TRBV2 with TRBJ1-1; D uncertain. CDR3 nucleotides: TGTGCCAGCAGGGCGAACACTGAAGCTTTCTTT. Translation gives CASRANTEAFF. The full variable domain, with the rest looked up from reference TRBV2 and TRBJ1-1, is EPEVTQTPSHQVTQMGQEVILRCVPISNHLYFYWYRQILGQKVEFLVSFYNNEISEKSEIFDDQFSVERPDGSNFTLKIRSTKLEDSAMYFCASRANTEAFFGQGTRLTVV.